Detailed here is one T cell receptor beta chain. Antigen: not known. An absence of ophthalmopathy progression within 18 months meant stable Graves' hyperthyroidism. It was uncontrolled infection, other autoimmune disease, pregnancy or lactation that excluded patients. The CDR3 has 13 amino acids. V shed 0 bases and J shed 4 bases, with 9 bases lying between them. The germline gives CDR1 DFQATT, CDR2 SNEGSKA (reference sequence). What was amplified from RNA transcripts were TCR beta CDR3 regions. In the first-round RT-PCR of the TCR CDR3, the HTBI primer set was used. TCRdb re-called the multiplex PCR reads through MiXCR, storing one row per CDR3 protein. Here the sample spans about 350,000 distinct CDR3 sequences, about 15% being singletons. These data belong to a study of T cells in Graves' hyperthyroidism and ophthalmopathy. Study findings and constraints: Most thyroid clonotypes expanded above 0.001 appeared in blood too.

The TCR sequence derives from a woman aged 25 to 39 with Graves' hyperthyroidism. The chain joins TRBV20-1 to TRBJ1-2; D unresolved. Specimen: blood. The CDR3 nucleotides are TGCAGTGCTAGAGAAGAGAGAACCTATGGCTACACCTTC. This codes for CSAREERTYGYTF.